This T cell receptor beta chain originates from a study of blood T cells in healthy people across ages. Through a sample-barcoded 5' primer and a J-beta primer mix, a second PCR was run for roughly 7 to 12 cycles. TCRdb passed the 5' RACE reads through MiXCR, listing each CDR3 protein once. The sample records 550,000 to 800,000 distinct CDR3 sequences, around 32% being singletons. There were healthy Caucasian individuals from Russia, aged about 6 to 90, serving as donors. Every sample gave at least 6 micrograms of total RNA when it was extracted. J lost 2 bases, V lost 4 bases, and 18 bases had no gene match. This CDR3 has 21 amino acids. In germline, CDR1 is SGDLS, CDR2 YYNGEE. This clonotype was found many times.

The origin of this receptor is a woman older than 75 in good health. The gene calls are TRBV9 and TRBJ2-3; TRBD2 matches at 14 bases. What was sequenced was blood. CDR3 nucleotide sequence: TGTGCCAGCAGCTTAGAAACAGGGACTAGCGGGGGCCGCTTTCACACAGATACGCAGTATTTT. It is translated as CASSLETGTSGGRFHTDTQYF.